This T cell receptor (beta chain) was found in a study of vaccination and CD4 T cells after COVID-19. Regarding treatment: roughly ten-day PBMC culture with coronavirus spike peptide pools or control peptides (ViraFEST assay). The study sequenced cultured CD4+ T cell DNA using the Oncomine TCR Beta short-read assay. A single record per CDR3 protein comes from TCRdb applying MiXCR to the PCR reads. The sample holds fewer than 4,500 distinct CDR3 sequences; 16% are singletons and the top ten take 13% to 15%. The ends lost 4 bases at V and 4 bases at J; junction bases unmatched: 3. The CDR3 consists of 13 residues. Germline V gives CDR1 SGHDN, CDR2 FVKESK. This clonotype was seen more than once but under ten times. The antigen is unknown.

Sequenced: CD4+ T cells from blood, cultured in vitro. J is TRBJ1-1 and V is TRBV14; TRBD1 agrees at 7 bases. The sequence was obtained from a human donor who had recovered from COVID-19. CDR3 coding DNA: TGTGCCAGCAGCCCTAGGGGGCCCACTGAAGCTTTCTTT. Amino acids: CASSPRGPTEAFF. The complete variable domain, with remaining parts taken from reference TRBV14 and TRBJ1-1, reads EAGVTQFPSHSVIEKGQTVTLRCDPISGHDNLYWYRRVMGKEIKFLLHFVKESKQDESGMPNNRFLAERTGGTYSTLKVQPAELEDSGVYFCASSPRGPTEAFFGQGTRLTVV.